These 14 T cell receptor beta chains were sequenced from one sample in a study of blood T cell repertoires in COVID-19 (TCRdb year 2020). Receptors were amplified or captured by the immunoSEQ multiplex PCR assay. This is the immuneACCESS table as TCRdb keeps it, with only in-frame sequences that have V and J called. A part of the clones is gone; compared with another copy, unresolved V genes explain less than half, and the rest is unexplained. This sample comprises a few hundred thousand clones, about 89% of them detected only once. The biggest ten clones account for under 11% of the sample. The sample comprised peripheral blood. These receptors all stem from a woman under 40 with COVID-19, enrolled during active disease.

The chain recombines TRBV5-4 with TRBJ2-3; D possibly corresponds to TRBD1 (7 bases). This CDR3 region has 14 residues. Germline values: CDR1 SGHNT, CDR2 YYREEE (reference sequence). V lost 5 bases and J lost 6, with 16 bases in between. The CDR3 coding sequence is TGTGCCAGCAGTTCCTCCGCGGGACAGGATACGCAGTATTTT. Encoded protein: CASSSSAGQDTQYF.

V gene TRBV19 combines with J gene TRBJ2-7; perhaps TRBD1 as D (6 bases). The CDR3 spans 14 residues. Germline V gene sequence: CDR1 LNHDA, CDR2 SQIVND (reference sequence). The ends were cut back, 7 bases at V and 2 bases at J, with 15 bases in the middle. CDR3 sequence: CASNPGTTAYEQYF. CDR3 sequence (DNA): TGTGCCAGTAATCCCGGGACAACCGCCTACGAGCAGTACTTC.

In its sample, this clone was seen once. In the same sample, other DNA sequences code for this CDR3. V gene TRBV19 combines with J gene TRBJ1-1, with D perhaps matching TRBD1 (5 bases). The V and J ends lost 2 bases and 1 base respectively, with 5 bases between them. Germline V gene data show CDR1 as LNHDA and CDR2 as SQIVND (reference sequence). CDR3 length: 13 residues. CDR3 bases: TGTGCCAGTAGTATACAGGGGAACACTGAAGCTTTCTTT. Its translation is CASSIQGNTEAFF.

This chain joins TRBV9 and TRBJ2-3, with TRBD2 matching 8 bases. The CDR3 has 14 amino acids. Per germline, CDR1 SGDLS and CDR2 YYNGEE. Trimming at V came to 3 bases and at J to 4 bases, leaving 4 bases not matched to a gene. This CDR3 is CASSESGSPDTQYF. The CDR3 DNA reads TGTGCCAGCAGCGAGAGCGGGAGCCCAGATACGCAGTATTTT.

The chain joins TRBV9 to TRBJ2-2; 10 positions match TRBD2. The CDR3 covers 18 residues. Per the germline V gene, CDR1 is SGDLS and CDR2 is YYNGEE. V trimming: 0 bases; J trimming: 4 bases; junction bases outside the gene matches: 9. This chain's CDR3 is CASSVGRLAGASTGELFF. The CDR3 nucleotides read TGTGCCAGCAGCGTAGGCCGTCTAGCGGGAGCGTCCACCGGGGAGCTGTTTTTT.

The rearrangement joins TRBV25-1 to TRBJ1-4, with 8 bases aligning to TRBD1. The CDR3 is 14 residues long. Germline trimming cut 2 bases from V and 7 bases from J; bases unmatched to any gene: 3. Germline CDR1 and CDR2: MGHDK and SYGVNS. This CDR3 is CASSESRGLEKLFF. Written as DNA, the CDR3 is TGTGCCAGCAGTGAAAGCAGGGGGCTTGAAAAACTGTTTTTT.

The J gene is TRBJ2-5, the V gene TRBV24-1; a possible D gene is TRBD1 (5 bases). V was trimmed by 3 bases and J by 0 bases, leaving 13 bases between them. The length of the CDR3 is 16 residues. Germline V gives CDR1 KGHDR, CDR2 SFDVKD. The CDR3 region has the DNA TGTGCCACCAGTGATAGGCAGTCAGGGTACCAAGAGACCCAGTACTTC. Residues: CATSDRQSGYQETQYF.

The V gene is TRBV5-1, the J gene TRBJ1-1; D not certain. The CDR3 loop spans 14 amino acids. V dropped 3 bases and J dropped 1 base, with 10 bases sitting between them. Germline values: CDR1 SGHRS, CDR2 YFSETQ. The CDR3 here is CASSSRRGNTEAFF. DNA of the CDR3: TGCGCCAGCAGCTCCCGCCGGGGGAACACTGAAGCTTTCTTT. The full variable domain, completed using reference TRBV5-1 and TRBJ1-1, is KAGVTQTPRYLIKTRGQQVTLSCSPISGHRSVSWYQQTPGQGLQFLFEYFSETQRNKGNFPGRFSGRQFSNSRSEMNVSTLELGDSALYLCASSSRRGNTEAFFGQGTRLTVV.

The genes are TRBV3-1 (or the pseudogene TRBV3-2) and TRBJ2-1, with D perhaps matching TRBD2 (6 bases). The ends were cut back, 0 bases at V and 6 bases at J, with 12 bases in the middle. CDR1 and CDR2 (germline): LGHDT, YNNKEL (reference sequence). This CDR3 is built from 15 residues. CDR3 nucleotides: TGTGCCAGCAGCCAAGATCACGGGGGTGGCAATGAGCAGTTCTTC. Protein product: CASSQDHGGGNEQFF.

V usage is TRBV5-6 and J usage is TRBJ1-1; D unclear. The CDR3 contains 12 residues. The V and J ends lost 0 bases and 7 bases respectively, with 7 bases between them. Germline V gene sequence: CDR1 SGHDT, CDR2 YYEEEE. This CDR3 is CASSLGSGEAFF. As DNA, the CDR3 is TGTGCCAGCAGCTTGGGTTCCGGTGAAGCTTTCTTT.

The V gene is TRBV9, the J gene TRBJ2-1, with D maybe TRBD2 (5 bases). V lost 3 bases and J lost 9, with 13 bases in between. Germline loops: CDR1 SGDLS, CDR2 YYNGEE. The CDR3 runs 13 residues. The CDR3 DNA follows: TGTGCCAGCAGCGGACACCCGGCGGGTGAGCAGTTCTTC. Protein: CASSGHPAGEQFF.

J is TRBJ1-2 and V is TRBV7-2, with 7 positions matching TRBD1. CDR1 is SGHTA, CDR2 FQGNSA, per germline. Trimming removed 4 bases from V and 4 bases from J; junction bases left unmatched: 9. CDR3 length equals 15 residues. The CDR3 region is CASSSGTDDVYGYTF. Written as DNA, the CDR3 is TGTGCCAGCAGCTCCGGGACAGATGACGTCTATGGCTACACCTTC.

The chain has TRBV11-3 and TRBJ2-2; 7 bases are shared with TRBD1. CDR3 length equals 13 residues. CDR1 SGHNT and CDR2 YENEEA come from the germline V gene. Unmatched junction bases numbered 2, after V lost 3 bases and J lost 7 bases. Here the CDR3 reads CASSLQGDGELFF. The CDR3 DNA follows: TGTGCCAGCAGCTTGCAGGGGGACGGGGAGCTGTTTTTT.

The DNA of the CDR3 is TGTGCCAGCAGCTTGGTGGGTAGCGGGAGCCACGAGCAGTACTTC. This gives the protein CASSLVGSGSHEQYF. The chain carries TRBV5-5 and TRBJ2-7; 9 bases are shared with TRBD2. This CDR3 contains 15 residues. The germline V gene has CDR1 SGHKS and CDR2 YYEKEE (reference sequence). Trimming cost V 0 bases and J 5 bases; bases outside gene matches: 6.